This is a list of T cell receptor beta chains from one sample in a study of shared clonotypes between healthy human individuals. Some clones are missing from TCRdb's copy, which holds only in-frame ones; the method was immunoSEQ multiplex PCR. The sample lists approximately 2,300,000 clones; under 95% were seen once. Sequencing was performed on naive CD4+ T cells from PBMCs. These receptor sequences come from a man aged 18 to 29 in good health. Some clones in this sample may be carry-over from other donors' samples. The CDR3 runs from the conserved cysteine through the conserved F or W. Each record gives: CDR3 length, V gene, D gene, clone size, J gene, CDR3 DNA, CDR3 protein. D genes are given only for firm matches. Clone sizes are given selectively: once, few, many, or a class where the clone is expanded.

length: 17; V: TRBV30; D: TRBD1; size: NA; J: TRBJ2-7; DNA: TGTGCCTGGAACTTCCAGAGAACCCCACAGGGGGCTTACGAGCAGTACTTC; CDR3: CAWNFQRTPQGAYEQYF
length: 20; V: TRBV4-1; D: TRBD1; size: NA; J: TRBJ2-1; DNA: TGCGCCAGCAGCCAAGATTCTTTTTTGATATGGGACAGAAATAACAATGAGCAGTTCTTC; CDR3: CASSQDSFLIWDRNNNEQFF
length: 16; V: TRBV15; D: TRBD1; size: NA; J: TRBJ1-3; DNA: TGTGCCACCAGCATGTCCGACAGGGGGCTTGGAAACACCATATATTTT; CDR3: CATSMSDRGLGNTIYF
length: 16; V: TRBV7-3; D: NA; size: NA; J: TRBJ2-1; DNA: TGTGCCAGCAGCCGGGTCGGAGGGATCTCCTACAATGAGCAGTTCTTC; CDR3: CASSRVGGISYNEQFF
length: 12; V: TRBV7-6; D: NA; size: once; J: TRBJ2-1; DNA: TGTGCCAGCAGCCCCTTTCCCAATGAGCAGTTCTTC; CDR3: CASSPFPNEQFF
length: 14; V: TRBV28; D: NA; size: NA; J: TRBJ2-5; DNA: TGTGCCAGCAGTTTATACCTAGCCAGCGAGACCCAGTACTTC; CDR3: CASSLYLASETQYF
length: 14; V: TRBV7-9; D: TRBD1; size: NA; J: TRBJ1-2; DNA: TGTGCCAGCAGCCGGACAGGAGGACACTATGGCTACACCTTC; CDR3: CASSRTGGHYGYTF
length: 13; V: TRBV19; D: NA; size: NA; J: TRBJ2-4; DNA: TGTGCCAGTAGCCCATGGGGGTCGAACATTCAGTACTTC; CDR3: CASSPWGSNIQYF
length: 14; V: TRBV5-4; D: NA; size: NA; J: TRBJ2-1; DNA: TGTGCCAGCAGTTCTGAATGGGCGAACAATGAGCAGTTCTTC; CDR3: CASSSEWANNEQFF
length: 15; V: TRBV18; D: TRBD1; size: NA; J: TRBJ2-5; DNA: TGTGCCAGCTCATGGGGACAGGGGTCACAAGAGACCCAGTACTTC; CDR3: CASSWGQGSQETQYF
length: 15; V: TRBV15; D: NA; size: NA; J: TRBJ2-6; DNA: TGTGCCACCAGCAGGGATGACTCTGGGGCCAACGTCCTGACTTTC; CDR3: CATSRDDSGANVLTF
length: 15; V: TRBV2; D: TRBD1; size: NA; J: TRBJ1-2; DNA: TGTGCCAGCAGTGAAAAGGGACAGGGAAACTATGGCTACACCTTC; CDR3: CASSEKGQGNYGYTF
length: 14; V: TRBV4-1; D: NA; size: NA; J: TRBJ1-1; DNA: TGCGCCAGCAGCCAAGCCCGCGGGCTCACTGAAGCTTTCTTT; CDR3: CASSQARGLTEAFF
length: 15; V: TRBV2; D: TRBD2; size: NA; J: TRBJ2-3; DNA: TGTGCCAGCAGTGAATTGGCGGGGGGAGGAAATACGCAGTATTTT; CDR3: CASSELAGGGNTQYF
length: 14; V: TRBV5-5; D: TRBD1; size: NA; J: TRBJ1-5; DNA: TGTGCCAGCAGCGATGGGACAGCGAGTCAGCCCCAGCATTTT; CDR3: CASSDGTASQPQHF
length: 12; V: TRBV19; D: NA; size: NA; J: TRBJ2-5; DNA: TGTGCCAGTAGTCCCTCTCAGGAGACCCAGTACTTC; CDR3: CASSPSQETQYF
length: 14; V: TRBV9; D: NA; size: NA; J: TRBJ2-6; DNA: TGTGCCAGCAGCGCAGGGTCTGGGGCCAACGTCCTGACTTTC; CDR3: CASSAGSGANVLTF
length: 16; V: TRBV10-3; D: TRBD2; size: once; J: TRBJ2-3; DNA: TGTGCCATCAGTGAGTCGGGAGCGGGAGGGCCGAATACGCAGTATTTT; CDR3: CAISESGAGGPNTQYF
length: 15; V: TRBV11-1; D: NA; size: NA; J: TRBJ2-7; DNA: TGTGCCAGCAGCCCAGGCTCCCGGAGCTCCTACGAGCAGTACTTC; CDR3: CASSPGSRSSYEQYF
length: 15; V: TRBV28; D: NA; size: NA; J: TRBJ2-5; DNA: TGTGCCAGCAGGAAGATACAGGGTCTACAAGAGACCCAGTACTTC; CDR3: CASRKIQGLQETQYF
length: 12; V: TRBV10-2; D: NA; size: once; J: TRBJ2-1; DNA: TGCGCCAGCAGGGGACTTCTCAATGAGCAGTTCTTC; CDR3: CASRGLLNEQFF
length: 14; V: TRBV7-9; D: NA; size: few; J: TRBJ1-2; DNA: TGTGCCAGCAGCTTTACAGGGACGATCTATGGCTACACCTTC; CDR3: CASSFTGTIYGYTF
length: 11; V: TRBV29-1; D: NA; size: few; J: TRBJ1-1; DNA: TGCAGCGTTGAAGAACGGACTGAAGCTTTCTTT; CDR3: CSVEERTEAFF
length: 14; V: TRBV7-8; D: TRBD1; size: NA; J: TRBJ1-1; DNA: TGTGCCAGCAGCACGCGTACAGGGGGCACTGAAGCTTTCTTT; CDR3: CASSTRTGGTEAFF
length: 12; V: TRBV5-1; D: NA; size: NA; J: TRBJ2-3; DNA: TGCGCCAGCAGCAGAACAACAGATACGCAGTATTTT; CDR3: CASSRTTDTQYF
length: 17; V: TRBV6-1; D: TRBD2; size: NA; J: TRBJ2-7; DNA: TGTGCCAGCAGTGAATGGAAGGCTAGCGGCTACTCCTACGAGCAGTACTTC; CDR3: CASSEWKASGYSYEQYF